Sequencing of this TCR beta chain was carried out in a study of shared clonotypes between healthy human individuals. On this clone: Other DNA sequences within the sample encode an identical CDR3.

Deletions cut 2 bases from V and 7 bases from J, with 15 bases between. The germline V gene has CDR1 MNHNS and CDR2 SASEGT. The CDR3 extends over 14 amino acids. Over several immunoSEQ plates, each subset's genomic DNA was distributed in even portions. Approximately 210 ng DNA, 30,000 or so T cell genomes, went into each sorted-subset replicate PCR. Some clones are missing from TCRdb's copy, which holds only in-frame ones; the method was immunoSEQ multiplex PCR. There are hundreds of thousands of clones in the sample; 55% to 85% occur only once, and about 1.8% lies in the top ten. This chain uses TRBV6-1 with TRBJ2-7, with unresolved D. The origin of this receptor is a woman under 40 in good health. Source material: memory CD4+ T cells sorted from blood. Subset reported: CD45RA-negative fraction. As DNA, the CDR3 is TGTGCCAGCAGTGAACCCCGGGTAGCTTATGAGCAGTACTTC. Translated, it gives CASSEPRVAYEQYF.